One sample yielded the 5 T cell receptor beta chains listed below, sequenced in a study of shared clonotypes between healthy human individuals. The assay was immunoSEQ multiplex PCR, and TCRdb's table has in-frame clones only and misses some. This table holds roughly 2.4 million clones, approximately 94% found once. Sequencing input: naive CD4+ T cells sorted from blood. Subset of the sample: CD45RA+ positively selected. The receptors were gathered from a man younger than 30 in good health.

The chain carries TRBV30 and TRBJ2-1; perhaps TRBD1 as D (5 bases). Trimming took 3 bases from V and 1 from J, leaving 13 bases between them. Germline V gives CDR1 GTSNPN, CDR2 SVGIG (reference sequence). The CDR3 has 15 amino acids. CDR3 residues: CAWSPRQISYNEQFF. The CDR3 DNA is TGTGCCTGGAGCCCACGACAGATATCCTACAATGAGCAGTTCTTC.

The J gene is TRBJ1-5, the V gene TRBV11-3, with no clear D. V lost 10 bases, J lost 3 bases, and 19 bases lay in between. CDR1 and CDR2 (germline): SGHNT, YENEEA. This CDR3 spans 15 amino acids. The CDR3 protein is CATCLDAEDNQPQHF. CDR3 DNA sequence: TGTGCCACCTGCTTGGACGCGGAGGACAATCAGCCCCAGCATTTT.

This rearrangement joins TRBV10-1 to TRBJ2-7; maybe TRBD2 (6 bases). Trimming cost V 4 bases and J 6 bases, with 10 bases left between them. Germline CDR1 WNHNN, CDR2 SYGVQD (reference sequence). The CDR3 sequence is 12 residues long. CDR3 loop: CASSGGTSEQYF. The DNA of the CDR3 is TGCGCCAGCAGTGGAGGGACTTCCGAGCAGTACTTC.

The chain joins TRBV30 to TRBJ2-1; D not resolved. CDR3 length equals 14 residues. CDR1 and CDR2 from the germline V gene are GTSNPN and SVGIG (reference sequence). Between the trimmed V and J ends, which lost 2 bases and 7 bases, there was a span of 15 bases. CDR3 region: CAWSTQTKGNEQFF. The CDR3 DNA reads as TGTGCCTGGAGTACCCAGACAAAGGGTAATGAGCAGTTCTTC. The complete variable domain, with remaining parts taken from reference TRBV30 and TRBJ2-1, reads SQTIHQWPATLVQPVGSPLSLECTVEGTSNPNLYWYRQAAGRGLQLLFYSVGIGQISSEVPQNLSASRPQDRQFILSSKKLLLSDSGFYLCAWSTQTKGNEQFFGPGTRLTVL.

The V and J genes are TRBV5-6 and TRBJ1-3, with D tentatively TRBD1 (5 bases). V was shortened by 4 bases and J by 0 bases, with 11 bases between the two germline ends. There are 15 residues in the CDR3. CDR1 is SGHDT and CDR2 is YYEEEE in the germline V gene. CDR3 in amino acids: CASSPGGNSGNTIYF. Here the CDR3 DNA reads TGTGCCAGCAGCCCGGGGGGTAACTCTGGAAACACCATATATTTT.